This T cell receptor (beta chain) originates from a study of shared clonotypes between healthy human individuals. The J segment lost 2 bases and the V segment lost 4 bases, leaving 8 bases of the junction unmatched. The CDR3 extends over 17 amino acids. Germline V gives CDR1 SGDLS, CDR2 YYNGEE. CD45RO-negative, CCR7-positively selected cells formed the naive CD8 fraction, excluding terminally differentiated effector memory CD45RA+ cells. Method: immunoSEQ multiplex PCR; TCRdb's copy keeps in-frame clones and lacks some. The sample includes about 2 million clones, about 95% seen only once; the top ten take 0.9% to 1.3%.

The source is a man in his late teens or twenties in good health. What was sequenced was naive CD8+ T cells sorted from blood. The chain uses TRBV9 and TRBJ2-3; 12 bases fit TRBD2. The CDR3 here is CASSPSTSGGNTDTQYF. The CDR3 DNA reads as TGTGCCAGCAGCCCATCTACTAGCGGGGGGAACACAGATACGCAGTATTTT. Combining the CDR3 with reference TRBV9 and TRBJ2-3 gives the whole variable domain DSGVTQTPKHLITATGQRVTLRCSPRSGDLSVYWYQQSLDQGLQFLIQYYNGEERAKGNILERFSAQQFPDLHSELNLSSLELGDSALYFCASSPSTSGGNTDTQYFGPGTRLTVL.